This TCR beta chain was observed in a study of cytomegalovirus exposure and HLA in healthy donors. The study, taken as a whole, reports: The investigators catalogued 150 or so TCR beta chains as cytomegalovirus-associated.

In the case of this clone: Its antigen is undetermined.

The V end was cut by 4 bases, the J end by 2 bases, with 16 bases between. Germline CDR1 and CDR2: SGHNT and YYREEE (reference sequence). The CDR3 covers 15 residues. PCR primers comprised 60 Vbeta and 13 Jbeta primers. TCRdb's copy holds only in-frame clones and misses some; the assay was immunoSEQ multiplex PCR. Of 180,000 or so clones listed, over 80% were seen once; the top ten hold more than 1.1%. The chain couples TRBV5-4 to TRBJ2-7, with D hard to call. The specimen sequenced was PBMCs. The receptor was derived from a girl aged 5-17 years in good health and CMV-seropositive. The CDR3, as DNA: TGTGCCAGCAGCCCGTGGGCCAATCCAACCTACGAGCAGTACTTC. It specifies CASSPWANPTYEQYF.